This T cell receptor beta chain was documented in a study of blood T cell repertoires in COVID-19. In the study overall: There were acute and convalescent COVID-19 samples, and they came from the United States, Italy and Spain. The cDNA or gDNA used as material had been derived from T cells, B-cell-depleted T cells, or PBMCs.

Trimming removed 5 bases from V and 10 bases from J; junction bases left unmatched: 12. The CDR3 runs 16 residues. Germline assignment: CDR1 LNHDA and CDR2 SQIVND (reference sequence). Per the study methods: Reference gene primer amplification yielded estimated nucleated cell counts. Only in-frame clones appear in the TCRdb table, and some are missing; sequencing was by immunoSEQ multiplex PCR. V, J and clone size reflect that table, while D and trimming were determined from the DNA. The table lists about 180,000 clones, approximately 89% of them singletons. The rearrangement joins TRBV19 to TRBJ2-1, with 12 bases aligning to TRBD2. The receptor was derived from a man aged 35 to 55 with active or convalescent COVID-19. The sample was peripheral blood. CDR3 sequence: CASSYPTSGGFREQFF. CDR3 sequence (DNA): TGTGCCAGTAGTTACCCGACTAGCGGGGGTTTTCGAGAGCAGTTCTTC.